This TCR beta chain was captured by sequencing in a study of cytomegalovirus exposure and HLA in healthy donors. Study results and caveats: Earlier analysis looked at TCR beta V segments, and most were productive about 87% or about 30% of the time. A later analysis appeared to link common viral pathogens to several of the most significant clusters. There were a few CMV-associated chains whose specificity for CMV antigens was confirmed in vitro.

For this clone: The antigen is undetermined.

Trimming took 1 base from V and 0 from J, leaving 16 bases between them. The CDR3 loop spans 18 amino acids. Germline V gene sequence: CDR1 SEHNR, CDR2 FQNEAQ (reference sequence). Amplification used 60 Vbeta primers and 13 Jbeta primers. Profiled with immunoSEQ multiplex PCR; TCRdb holds only in-frame clones, not every one. Of about 150,000 clones in the sample, 79% are singletons; the top ten hold 6.3%. The source is a man in his fifties in good health and CMV-seropositive. The chain combines TRBV7-9 with TRBJ1-5; D possibly corresponds to TRBD1 (5 bases). The sample comprised PBMCs. CDR3 nucleotide sequence: TGTGCCAGCAGCTTAGACGGGGGGGGAGCTTATAGCAATCAGCCCCAGCATTTT. Protein product: CASSLDGGGAYSNQPQHF.